The clone carrying this TCR beta chain was picked up one time. Antigen unknown. These data are taken from a study of neoadjuvant anti-PD-1 for oral cavity cancer. The method was immunoSEQ multiplex PCR; TCRdb's version includes in-frame clones alone and lacks a portion of them. The sample holds some 10,000 clones; about 59% are singletons and the top ten take 4% to 4.5%. Time point specified: after neoadjuvant nivolumab, at surgical resection. The study's findings and limits: Pretreatment Treg/Th17 ratio correlated inversely with post-treatment tumor clonality.

The TCR was taken from a person aged 40-85 years with oral cavity squamous cell carcinoma. Sequencing used PBMCs, obtained after nivolumab (anti-PD-1) treatment.

CDR3 sequence: CAWTPGVAIYNSPLHF. The CDR3 DNA reads TGTGCCTGGACCCCCGGAGTCGCTATTTATAATTCACCCCTCCACTTT. The chain employs TRBV30 and TRBJ1-6; no clear D. Germline loops: CDR1 GTSNPN, CDR2 SVGIG (reference sequence). V lost 4 bases and J lost 4, with 17 bases in between. The CDR3 spans 16 residues.